This TCR beta chain was sequenced during a study of blood T cell repertoires in COVID-19. V gave up 6 bases and J gave up 2 bases, with 14 bases separating them. Germline loops: CDR1 MNHEY, CDR2 SVGAGI. The CDR3 has 15 residues. TCRdb keeps only in-frame clones here, not all; method: immunoSEQ multiplex PCR. The data show roughly 190,000 clones, roughly 89% seen once. The cohort comprised adults aged roughly 18 to 90 years residing in about two dozen US areas. Which cohort a participant joined came from the clinical history participants gave. Those designated as exposed participants met a COVID-19 case within 2 weeks before study entry.

The specimen was PBMCs or T cells enriched from blood (not recorded which). The receptor's source is a woman in her 30s who had been exposed to COVID-19. The gene calls are TRBV6-5 and TRBJ1-5, with D maybe TRBD1 (6 bases). CDR3 loop: CASSLDRNGNQPQHF. CDR3 nucleotide sequence: TGTGCCAGCAGCCTCGACAGGAACGGCAATCAGCCCCAGCATTTT.